These T cell receptor beta chains were read from a single sample in a study of CD8 T cells in Susac syndrome. Each CDR3 protein is one row after TCRdb ran MiXCR on the immunoSEQ multiplex PCR reads. The table lists some 90,000 distinct CDR3 sequences, roughly 93% of them singletons, with 0.3% to 0.4% in the top ten. The sample consisted of CD8+ T cells from PBMCs. These receptors all come from a human donor in good health. The conserved cysteine and the conserved F or W are not part of the CDR3 here.

CDR3: ATSPGGNEQF
J: TRBJ2-1
V: TRBV6-4

CDR3: ASSYLGGPQETQY
J: TRBJ2-5
V: TRBV7-3

CDR3: ASSYETGVRMNTEAF
J: TRBJ1-1
V: TRBV6-5

CDR3: ASSEGQGVLDTQY
J: TRBJ2-3
V: TRBV6-1

CDR3: ASSYWGRQDREAF
J: TRBJ1-1
V: TRBV6-2/TRBV6-3

CDR3: ASSPPTLEQF
J: TRBJ2-1
V: TRBV12-3/TRBV12-4

CDR3: SARDVEGGTDTQY
J: TRBJ2-3
V: TRBV20-1

CDR3: ASSLTSGYPYNEQF
J: TRBJ2-1
V: TRBV2

CDR3: ASRHPSGGGKETQY
J: TRBJ2-5
V: TRBV11-2

CDR3: ASSQGTGGNEQF
J: TRBJ2-1
V: TRBV23-1

CDR3: SASRLAPTDTQY
J: TRBJ2-3
V: TRBV20-1